These T cell receptor beta chains were read from a single sample in a study of T cell changes during pregnancy in multiple sclerosis. Sequencing was performed with immunoSEQ multiplex PCR; in TCRdb, only in-frame clones are kept and a portion is missing. The sample has more than 55,000 clones, 80% to 95% seen once. The source material was peripheral blood, sampled in the second trimester of pregnancy. These receptor sequences come from a female donor with multiple sclerosis, enrolled in a pregnancy study. CDR3s include the opening cysteine and the closing phenylalanine or tryptophan. D genes are given only for firm matches. Part of the rows lack a size; the others show once, few, many or a class for expanded clones.

clone_size j_call cdr3_length v_call d_call cdr3_nt cdr3_aa
. TRBJ1-1 14 TRBV6-5 . TGTGCCAGCAGTTACAGGGGGGGGAACACTGAAGCTTTCTTT CASSYRGGNTEAFF
. TRBJ1-1 19 TRBV5-4 TRBD1 TGTGCCAGCAGCCCCAGGACAGGGATCCGATTTAGCCTGAACACTGAAGCTTTCTTT CASSPRTGIRFSLNTEAFF
. TRBJ1-2 15 TRBV25-1 TRBD1 TGTGCCAGCAGTGGCCGGACAGGATTCAACTATGGCTACACCTTC CASSGRTGFNYGYTF
. TRBJ2-1 15 TRBV6-5 . TGTGCCAGCAGTTACTATGACTCCCCCTACAATGAGCAGTTCTTC CASSYYDSPYNEQFF
. TRBJ1-1 18 TRBV9 TRBD1 TGTGCCAGCAGCGAGGGACAGGGTTGGTCCGGGGACGGCACTGAAGCTTTCTTT CASSEGQGWSGDGTEAFF
. TRBJ2-2 16 TRBV7-2 TRBD1 TGTGCCAGCAGCTTGCGGGACAGGGGCTTTCCCGGGGAGCTGTTTTTT CASSLRDRGFPGELFF
. TRBJ1-2 16 TRBV19 . TGTGCCAGTACCGTCTACTACCCTGGACACAACTATGGCTACACCTTC CASTVYYPGHNYGYTF
. TRBJ1-1 14 TRBV5-1 . TGCGCCAGCAGCCCTCAGGGGCCCTTCACTGAAGCTTTCTTT CASSPQGPFTEAFF
. TRBJ1-5 15 TRBV30 TRBD1 TGTGCCTGGAGTGTCCCCCCCCAGGGGGCTCAGCCCCAGCATTTT CAWSVPPQGAQPQHF
. TRBJ2-7 15 TRBV5-4 TRBD1 TGTGCCAGCAGCCCTAGACAGGGGGTAACCTACGAGCAGTACTTC CASSPRQGVTYEQYF
. TRBJ2-5 13 TRBV7-2 TRBD2 TGTGCCAGCAGCGGGACTAGCTTGGAGACCCAGTACTTC CASSGTSLETQYF
. TRBJ1-5 14 TRBV5-1 TRBD1 TGCGCCAGCAGCTTATTACAGGGGGCCGAGCCCCAGCATTTT CASSLLQGAEPQHF
. TRBJ2-1 21 TRBV9 TRBD2 TGTGCCAGCAGCACCTTACCTCCGGGACTAGCGGGAGGGTTTTCCTACAATGAGCAGTTCTTC CASSTLPPGLAGGFSYNEQFF
. TRBJ1-5 15 TRBV29-1 TRBD1 TGCAGCGTGGCGACCGGGACAGCAATCAATCAGCCCCAGCATTTT CSVATGTAINQPQHF
once TRBJ2-5 15 TRBV9 TRBD2 TGTGCCAGCAGCGTAGCGGGGGGGCGTATAGAGACCCAGTACTTC CASSVAGGRIETQYF
. TRBJ2-5 16 TRBV25-1 . TGTGCCAGCAGTGAATATGGTGGGGGCATCCACAAGACCCAGTACTTC CASSEYGGGIHKTQYF
. TRBJ2-1 13 TRBV19 . TGTGCCAGTAGTTCCAGGGAATTCAATGAGCAGTTCTTC CASSSREFNEQFF
. TRBJ1-3 15 TRBV28 TRBD1 TGTGCCAGCAGTGATGGACAGGGACGTCGGAACACCATATATTTT CASSDGQGRRNTIYF
few TRBJ1-1 13 TRBV18 . TGTGCCAGCTCACCCGGGGAGAACACTGAAGCTTTCTTT CASSPGENTEAFF
. TRBJ2-5 10 TRBV20-1 . TGCAGTGCCCAGGGCAGATTCCAGTACTTC CSAQGRFQYF
. TRBJ2-1 12 TRBV6-5 . TGTGCCAGCAACCACCCAGGGAACGAGCAGTTCTTC CASNHPGNEQFF
. TRBJ1-5 15 TRBV9 . TGTGCCAGCAGCGTAGAGGGAGGGGAGAATCAGCCCCAGCATTTT CASSVEGGENQPQHF
. TRBJ1-6 15 TRBV7-9 TRBD1 TGTGCCAGCAGCTTAGGCAGGGGGAAAGTTTCACCCCTCCACTTT CASSLGRGKVSPLHF
. TRBJ1-1 14 TRBV6-4 TRBD1 TGTGCCAGCAGCCAGGGACAGGGGACGATTGAAGCTTTCTTT CASSQGQGTIEAFF
once TRBJ2-7 18 TRBV18 TRBD2 TGTGCCAGCTCACTTCGACTAGCGGGAGGCGGTGAGCGGAACGAGCAGTACTTC CASSLRLAGGGERNEQYF
. TRBJ1-3 16 TRBV5-8 TRBD1 TGTGCCAGCAGCTTGGGACAGGGAAGCTCTGGAAACACCATATATTTT CASSLGQGSSGNTIYF
. TRBJ2-5 19 TRBV15 TRBD2 TGTGCCACCAGCAGAGAGCCGGGGTTTAGCGGGAGCAGGCCAGAGACCCAGTACTTC CATSREPGFSGSRPETQYF
. TRBJ1-5 12 TRBV30 . TGTGCCTGGCGGCAAGGGGATCAGCCCCAGCATTTT CAWRQGDQPQHF
. TRBJ2-5 16 TRBV27 TRBD1 TGTGCCAGCAGTTTATTGGGGGAGACAGGGGTTGGTGAGCAGTACTTC CASSLLGETGVGEQYF
few TRBJ2-7 15 TRBV14 . TGTGCCAGCAGCCGGAAGGCAGGGAATCCCTACGAGCAGTACTTC CASSRKAGNPYEQYF
. TRBJ1-2 14 TRBV25-1 . TGTGCCAGCAGTGCCTGGGACACCAGCTATGGCTACACCTTC CASSAWDTSYGYTF
. TRBJ1-6 14 TRBV19 TRBD1 TGTGCCACGACCGACAGGGGAGATAATTCACCCCTCCACTTT CATTDRGDNSPLHF
. TRBJ1-6 14 TRBV7-8 TRBD1 TGTGCCAGCAGCTTCAGGGGGAAGGATTCACCCCTCCACTTT CASSFRGKDSPLHF
. TRBJ2-7 11 TRBV7-2 . TGTGCCAGCAGCCGAGCTTGGGAGCAGTACTTC CASSRAWEQYF
. TRBJ1-4 12 TRBV6-6 TRBD1 TGTGCCAGCAGTCCGACAGGGAAAGGGCTGTTTTTT CASSPTGKGLFF
. TRBJ2-7 14 TRBV7-9 . TGTGCCAGCAGCTTTGGCGGGGATACGTACGAGCAGTACTTC CASSFGGDTYEQYF
few TRBJ2-7 15 TRBV7-9 TRBD2 TGTGCCAGCAGCCCAGGACTAGCGGGATCCTACGAGCAGTACTTC CASSPGLAGSYEQYF
. TRBJ1-2 15 TRBV6-5 . TGTGCCAGCAGTTCCCTACCGACAGGAGCCTATGGCTACACCTTC CASSSLPTGAYGYTF
. TRBJ1-2 15 TRBV4-3 . TGCGCCAGCAGCCAAGATGCCAGGGCAGACTATGGCTACACCTTC CASSQDARADYGYTF
. TRBJ1-4 16 TRBV10-3 TRBD1 TGTGCCATCAGTGAGTCCAGGCAGGGGGATAATGAAAAACTGTTTTTT CAISESRQGDNEKLFF
. TRBJ1-1 12 TRBV18 . TGTGCCAGCTCAGAAGGGACACCGGAAGCTTTCTTT CASSEGTPEAFF
. TRBJ2-5 14 TRBV27 TRBD1 TGTGCCAGCAGTAGGACAGGGGGCGGTGAGACCCAGTACTTC CASSRTGGGETQYF
. TRBJ2-3 14 TRBV7-9 . TGTGCCAGCAGCGACTCGGGGGGCACAGATACGCAGTATTTT CASSDSGGTDTQYF
. TRBJ2-1 17 TRBV27 . TGTGCCAGCAGTTCCTACCTGGGCTCTCTTTCCCACAATGAGCAGTTCTTC CASSSYLGSLSHNEQFF
. TRBJ1-2 15 TRBV9 . TGTGCCAGCAGCGGGGTAGGGGTTCCTAACTATGGCTACACCTTC CASSGVGVPNYGYTF
. TRBJ1-2 14 TRBV7-2 . TGTGCCAGCAGCTTATTACAGAATAACTATGGCTACACCTTC CASSLLQNNYGYTF
once TRBJ2-7 14 TRBV11-2 . TGTGCCAGCAGCACGACGTCGACTAGTAACGAGCAGTACTTC CASSTTSTSNEQYF
. TRBJ2-1 14 TRBV29-1 . TGCAGCGTTGCCCAGGGGTTAGGGGACAATGAGCAGTTCTTC CSVAQGLGDNEQFF
. TRBJ1-4 15 TRBV19 . TGTGCCAGTAGAACGTTGCAGGCGTCCGATGAAAAACTGTTTTTT CASRTLQASDEKLFF
. TRBJ1-5 16 TRBV30 TRBD1 TGTGCCTGGAGTGTAGGACAGGGGAAGACCAATCAGCCCCAGCATTTT CAWSVGQGKTNQPQHF
. TRBJ2-7 15 TRBV11-2 TRBD1 TGTGCCAGCAGCCAACCGGGACAGGGGTCTTACGAGCAGTACTTC CASSQPGQGSYEQYF